These 14 T cell receptor beta chains share one sample of origin, sequenced in a study of T cells in Graves' hyperthyroidism and ophthalmopathy. Regions amplified from RNA transcripts were the TCR beta CDR3 regions. HTBI primers were employed in a first-round RT-PCR of the TCR CDR3. TCRdb reprocessed the multiplex PCR reads with MiXCR, giving one entry per CDR3 protein. The table lists roughly 570,000 distinct CDR3 sequences, just over 45% of them singletons. The specimen was peripheral blood or thyroid tissue (not recorded which). These receptors were collected from a woman in her late teens or twenties with Graves' hyperthyroidism.

V usage is TRBV29-1 and J usage is TRBJ1-5; 8 bases align to TRBD1. V lost 5 bases and J lost 7; bases outside the gene matches: 10. Germline V gene sequence: CDR1 SQVTM, CDR2 ANQGSEA. CDR3 length: 14 amino acids. The CDR3 protein is CSVTGQGDEQPQHF. CDR3 DNA sequence: TGCAGCGTTACCGGACAGGGCGACGAGCAGCCCCAGCATTTT.

The chain is built from TRBV10-3 and TRBJ1-6; perhaps TRBD1 as D (5 bases). This CDR3 has 15 residues. Germline V gene data show CDR1 as ENHRY and CDR2 as SYGVKD. The V end was cut by 10 bases, the J end by 8 bases, with 21 bases between. CDR3 nucleotides: TGTGCCACCTTCATCGGGGCGACGGAACATTCACCCCTCCACTTT. Translated: CATFIGATEHSPLHF.

In regard to this clonotype: Mismatch with germline at one junction end may stem from a read error. The CDR3, as DNA: TGTGCCACCAGTGATCCGCAGGGGGTGTTC. Amino acids: CATSDPQGVF. The chain recombines TRBV24-1 with TRBJ2-7; 7 bases map to TRBD1. Germline V lookup: CDR1 KGHDR, CDR2 SFDVKD. The CDR3 is 10 amino acids.

This clonotype was counted ten times or more. In DNA, the CDR3 is TGTGCCACCAGTGATTTAGCACAGGGCGGAGAGACCCAGTACTTC. Translated: CATSDLAQGGETQYF. The rearrangement uses TRBV24-1 and TRBJ2-5, with a possible D match to TRBD1 (6 bases). Trimming took off 1 base at V and 4 bases at J, with 12 bases between the two ends. The CDR3 consists of 15 residues. Germline CDR1 KGHDR, CDR2 SFDVKD.

This chain joins TRBV6-5 and TRBJ2-3, with 11 bases aligning to TRBD2. This CDR3 region has 14 residues. After removal of 6 bases from V and 5 bases from J, the junction contained 4 bases not matched to a gene. Germline V CDR1 and CDR2: MNHEY, SVGAGI. The chain's CDR3 is CASRASGRKDTQYF. DNA for the CDR3: TGTGCCAGCAGAGCTAGCGGGAGGAAAGATACGCAGTATTTT.

This clonotype was seen many times. This chain links TRBV9 with TRBJ2-2; 7 nucleotides line up with TRBD1. Germline lookup yields CDR1 SGDLS and CDR2 YYNGEE. This CDR3 contains 16 residues. Unmatched junction bases numbered 12, after V lost 6 bases and J lost 4 bases. The CDR3 coding sequence is TGTGCCAGCACCCAGGTAGGGGGCGGTATCACCGGGGAGCTGTTTTTT. Its protein is CASTQVGGGITGELFF.

This chain uses TRBV6-5 with TRBJ2-5; D may be TRBD1 or TRBD2 (6 bases each). The CDR3 covers 17 residues. Germline lookup yields CDR1 MNHEY and CDR2 SVGAGI. V lost 6 bases to trimming and J lost 7 bases, with 27 bases between them. The CDR3 nucleotides are TGTGCCAGCAGCCTGTCAGGGGCGGGACATAGTACGGGGACCCAGTACTTC. It codes for CASSLSGAGHSTGTQYF.

The V call is TRBV6-2 or TRBV6-3, the J call TRBJ2-7, with D unclear. Germline-derived CDR1 and CDR2 are MNHEY and SVGEGT. CDR3 length equals 14 residues. Trimming cost V 4 bases and J 4 bases, with 14 bases left between them. CDR3 residues: CASSWSQVSYEQYF. CDR3 in DNA: TGTGCCAGCAGTTGGAGTCAAGTATCGTACGAGCAGTACTTC.

This chain joins TRBV2 and TRBJ2-2; 8 bases are shared with TRBD1. The CDR3 is made up of 14 amino acids. The V and J ends lost 9 bases and 5 bases, in that order; junction bases with no gene match: 8. Germline V CDR1 and CDR2: SNHLY, FYNNEI. In DNA, the CDR3 is TGTGCCAGGGACAGGGCGCGTAATACCGGGGAGCTGTTTTTT. Its translation is CARDRARNTGELFF.

The chain combines TRBV5-1 with TRBJ2-5; TRBD2 aligns across 12 bases. There are 15 residues in the CDR3. V gave up 4 bases and J gave up 5 bases; unmatched junction bases: 6. Germline V gene lookup returns CDR1 SGHRS and CDR2 YFSETQ. The CDR3 protein is CASSSLAGGPETQYF. The CDR3 DNA reads TGCGCCAGCAGCAGCCTAGCGGGAGGGCCTGAGACCCAGTACTTC.

This clonotype was seen once. The gene calls are TRBV10-3 and TRBJ2-5, with a weak D call TRBD1 (8 bases). This CDR3 has 15 amino acids. The V gene's germline CDR1 is ENHRY and CDR2 SYGVKD. V was trimmed by 6 bases and J by 3 bases, leaving 17 bases between them. The CDR3 is CAIRSDREGKETQYF. CDR3 DNA: TGTGCCATCAGATCGGACAGGGAGGGAAAAGAGACCCAGTACTTC.

The chain couples TRBV27 to TRBJ2-3; tentative D call: TRBD1 (6 bases). The CDR3 extends over 12 amino acids. Germline CDR1 is MNHEY and CDR2 is SMNVEV (reference sequence). The V end was cut by 5 bases, the J end by 5 bases, with 8 bases between. The CDR3 sequence: CASSPQGDTQYF. The CDR3 nucleotides are TGTGCCAGCAGTCCACAGGGAGATACGCAGTATTTT.

This clonotype was observed at least ten times. The junction departs from the called germline gene at one end, perhaps through a read error. This rearrangement joins TRBV24-1 to TRBJ1-3; 9 bases agree with TRBD1. CDR1 is KGHDR and CDR2 is SFDVKD in the germline V gene. The CDR3 has 17 amino acids. CDR3 sequence: CPTSDRPGQGSGNTIYF. CDR3 nucleotide sequence: TGTCCCACCAGTGATCGACCGGGACAGGGATCTGGAAACACCATATATTTT.

This clonotype was counted many times. The chain links TRBV5-1 to TRBJ1-4; TRBD1 matches 11 bases. Unmatched junction bases numbered 4, after V lost 2 bases and J lost 13 bases. The germline V gene has CDR1 SGHRS and CDR2 YFSETQ. The CDR3 has 13 residues. CDR3 DNA sequence: TGCGCCAGCAGCTTCGGGGGGACAGGGGGACTGTTTTTT. It codes for CASSFGGTGGLFF.